The source of this T cell receptor (beta chain) is a study of Graves' ophthalmopathy and Graves' hyperthyroidism. This clonotype appeared many times. Germline CDR1 reads SQVTM; CDR2 reads ANQGSEA. The CDR3 has 11 residues. Deletions cut 7 bases from V and 8 bases from J, with 14 bases between. Amplification targeted the TCR beta CDR3 regions, with RNA transcripts as the source material. The authors performed first-round RT-PCR with HTBI primers and then a second-round multiplex PCR. MiXCR, applied by TCRdb to the multiplex PCR reads, yields one record per CDR3 protein. The profile shows approximately 460,000 distinct CDR3 sequences, approximately 15% of them singletons.

The gene calls are TRBV29-1 and TRBJ1-2, with D hard to call. The sample taken for sequencing was blood. The receptor was isolated from a woman in her twenties or thirties with Graves' ophthalmopathy. CDR3 sequence (DNA): TGCAGCGCCTGGACGGTGGAGGGCTACACCTTC. It codes for CSAWTVEGYTF.